This record looks at one T cell receptor (beta chain) sequence and its context. The V and J ends lost 7 bases and 0 bases, in that order; junction bases with no gene match: 8. There are 17 residues in the CDR3. Germline V lookup: CDR1 LNHDA, CDR2 SQIVND (reference sequence). The data originate from a study of blood T cell repertoires in COVID-19. Background on the study: Researchers got acute and convalescent COVID-19 samples from the United States, Italy and Spain.

Per the original methods: Cell counts per sample came from amplifying reference gene primers. Only in-frame clones appear in the TCRdb table, and some are missing; sequencing was by immunoSEQ multiplex PCR. V and J calls and clone size follow that table, whereas D and trimming were derived from the DNA. The sample lists roughly 130,000 clones, around 80% occurring once. The genes are TRBV19 and TRBJ2-2; 10 bases align to TRBD2. This receptor was taken from a man between 65 and 80 years old with acute or convalescent COVID-19. The sample comprised peripheral blood. This chain's CDR3 is CASTSSGGIANTGELFF. In nucleotides, the CDR3 is TGTGCCAGTACCTCTAGCGGGGGAATCGCGAACACCGGGGAGCTGTTTTTT.